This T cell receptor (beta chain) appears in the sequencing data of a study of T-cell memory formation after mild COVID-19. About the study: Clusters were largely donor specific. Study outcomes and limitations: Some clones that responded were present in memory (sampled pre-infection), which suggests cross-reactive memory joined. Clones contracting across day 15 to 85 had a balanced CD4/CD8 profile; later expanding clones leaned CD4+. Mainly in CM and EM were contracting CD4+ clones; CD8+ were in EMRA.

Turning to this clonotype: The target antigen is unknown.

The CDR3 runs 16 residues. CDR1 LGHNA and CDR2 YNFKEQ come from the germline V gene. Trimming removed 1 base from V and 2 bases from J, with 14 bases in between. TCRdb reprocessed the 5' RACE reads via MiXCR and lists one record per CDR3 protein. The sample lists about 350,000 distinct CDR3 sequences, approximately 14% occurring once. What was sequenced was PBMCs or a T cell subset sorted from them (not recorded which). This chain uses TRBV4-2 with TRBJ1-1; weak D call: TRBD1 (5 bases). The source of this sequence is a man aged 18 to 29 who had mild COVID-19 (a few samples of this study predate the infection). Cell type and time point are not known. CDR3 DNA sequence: TGTGCCAGCAGCCAAGCAATCAGGACACCCAACACTGAAGCTTTCTTT. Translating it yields CASSQAIRTPNTEAFF.